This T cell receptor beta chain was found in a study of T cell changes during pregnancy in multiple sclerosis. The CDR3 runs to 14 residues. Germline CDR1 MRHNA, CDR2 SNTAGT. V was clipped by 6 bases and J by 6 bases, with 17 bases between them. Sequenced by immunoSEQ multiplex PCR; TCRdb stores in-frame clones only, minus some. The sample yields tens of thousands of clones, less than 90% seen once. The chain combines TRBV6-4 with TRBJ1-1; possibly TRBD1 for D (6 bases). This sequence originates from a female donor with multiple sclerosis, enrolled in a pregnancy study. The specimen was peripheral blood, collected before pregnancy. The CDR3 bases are TGTGCCAGCAGACGGACAGAATCAGGGTCTGAAGCTTTCTTT. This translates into CASRRTESGSEAFF.